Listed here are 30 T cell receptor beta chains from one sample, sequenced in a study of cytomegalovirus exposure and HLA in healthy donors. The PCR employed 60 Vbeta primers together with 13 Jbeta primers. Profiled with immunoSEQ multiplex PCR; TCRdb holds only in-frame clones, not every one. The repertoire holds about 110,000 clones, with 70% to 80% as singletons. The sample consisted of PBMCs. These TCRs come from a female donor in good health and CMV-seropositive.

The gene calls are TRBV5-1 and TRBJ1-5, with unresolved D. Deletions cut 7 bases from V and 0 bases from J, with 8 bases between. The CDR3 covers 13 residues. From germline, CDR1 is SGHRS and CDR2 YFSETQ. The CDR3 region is CASCYGSNQPQHF. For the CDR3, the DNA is TGCGCCAGCTGCTACGGTAGCAATCAGCCCCAGCATTTT.

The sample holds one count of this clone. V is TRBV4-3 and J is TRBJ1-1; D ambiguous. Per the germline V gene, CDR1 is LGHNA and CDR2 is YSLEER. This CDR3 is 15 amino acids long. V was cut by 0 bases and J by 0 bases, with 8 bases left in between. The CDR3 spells CASSQEVVMNTEAFF. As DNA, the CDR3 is TGCGCCAGCAGCCAAGAAGTAGTCATGAACACTGAAGCTTTCTTT.

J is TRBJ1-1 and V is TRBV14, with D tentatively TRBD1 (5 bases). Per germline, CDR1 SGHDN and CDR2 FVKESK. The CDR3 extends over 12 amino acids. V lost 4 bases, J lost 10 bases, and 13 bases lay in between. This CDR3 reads CASSPGLFRAFF. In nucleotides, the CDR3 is TGTGCCAGCAGCCCGGGACTCTTTCGAGCTTTCTTT.

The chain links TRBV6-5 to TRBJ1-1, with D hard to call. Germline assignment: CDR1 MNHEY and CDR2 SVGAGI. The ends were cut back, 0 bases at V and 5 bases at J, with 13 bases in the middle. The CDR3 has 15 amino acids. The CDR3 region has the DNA TGTGCCAGCAGTTACTCGAGAGGACGCGGGACTGAAGCTTTCTTT. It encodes CASSYSRGRGTEAFF.

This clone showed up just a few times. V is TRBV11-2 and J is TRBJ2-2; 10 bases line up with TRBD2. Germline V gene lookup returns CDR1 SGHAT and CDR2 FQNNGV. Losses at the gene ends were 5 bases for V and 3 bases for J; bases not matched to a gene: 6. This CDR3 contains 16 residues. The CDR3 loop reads CASSLLAGDHTGELFF. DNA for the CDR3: TGTGCCAGCAGCCTTCTAGCGGGAGACCACACCGGGGAGCTGTTTTTT.

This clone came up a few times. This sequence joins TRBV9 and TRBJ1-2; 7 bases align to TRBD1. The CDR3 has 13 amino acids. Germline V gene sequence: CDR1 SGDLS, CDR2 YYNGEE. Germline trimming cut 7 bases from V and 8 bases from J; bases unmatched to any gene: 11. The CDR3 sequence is CASAQAGGRGYTF. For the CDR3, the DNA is TGTGCCAGCGCCCAAGCAGGGGGAAGGGGCTACACCTTC.

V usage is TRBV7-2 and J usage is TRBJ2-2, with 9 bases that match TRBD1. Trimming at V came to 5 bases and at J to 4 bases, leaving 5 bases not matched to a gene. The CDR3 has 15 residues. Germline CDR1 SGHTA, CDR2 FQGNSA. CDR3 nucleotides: TGTGCCAGCAGCCTCGGGACAGGGACCACCGGGGAGCTGTTTTTT. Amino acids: CASSLGTGTTGELFF. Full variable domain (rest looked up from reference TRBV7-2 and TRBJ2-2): GAGVSQSPSNKVTEKGKDVELRCDPISGHTALYWYRQSLGQGLEFLIYFQGNSAPDKSGLPSDRFSAERTGGSVSTLTIQRTQQEDSAVYLCASSLGTGTTGELFFGEGSRLTVL.

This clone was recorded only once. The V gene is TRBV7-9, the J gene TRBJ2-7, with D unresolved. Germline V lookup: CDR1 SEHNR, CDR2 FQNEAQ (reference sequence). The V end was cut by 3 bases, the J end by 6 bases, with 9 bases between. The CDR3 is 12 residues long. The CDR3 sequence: CASSFGLTEQYF. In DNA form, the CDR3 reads TGTGCCAGCAGCTTTGGGCTGACCGAGCAGTACTTC.

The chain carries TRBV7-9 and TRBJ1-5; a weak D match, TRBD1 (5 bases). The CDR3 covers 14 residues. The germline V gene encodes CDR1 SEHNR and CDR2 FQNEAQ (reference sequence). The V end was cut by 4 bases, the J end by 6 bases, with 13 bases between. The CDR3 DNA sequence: TGTGCCAGCAGCTCCGCGGGGGAAGGTCAGCCCCAGCATTTT. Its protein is CASSSAGEGQPQHF.

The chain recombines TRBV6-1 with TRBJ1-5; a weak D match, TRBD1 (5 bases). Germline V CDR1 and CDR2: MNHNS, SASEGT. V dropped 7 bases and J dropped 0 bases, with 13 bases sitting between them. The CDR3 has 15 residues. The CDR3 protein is CASIGRDYSNQPQHF. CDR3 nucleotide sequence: TGTGCCAGCATCGGCAGGGATTATAGCAATCAGCCCCAGCATTTT.

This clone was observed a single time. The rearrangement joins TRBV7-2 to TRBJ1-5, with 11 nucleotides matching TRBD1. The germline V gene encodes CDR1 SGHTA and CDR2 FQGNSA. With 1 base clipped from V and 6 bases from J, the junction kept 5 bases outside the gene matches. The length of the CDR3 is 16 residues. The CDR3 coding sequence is TGTGCCAGCAGCTTAGAAGGACAGGGGGCAGGTCAGCCCCAGCATTTT. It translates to CASSLEGQGAGQPQHF. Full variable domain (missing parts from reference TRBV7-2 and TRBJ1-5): GAGVSQSPSNKVTEKGKDVELRCDPISGHTALYWYRQSLGQGLEFLIYFQGNSAPDKSGLPSDRFSAERTGGSVSTLTIQRTQQEDSAVYLCASSLEGQGAGQPQHFGDGTRLSIL.

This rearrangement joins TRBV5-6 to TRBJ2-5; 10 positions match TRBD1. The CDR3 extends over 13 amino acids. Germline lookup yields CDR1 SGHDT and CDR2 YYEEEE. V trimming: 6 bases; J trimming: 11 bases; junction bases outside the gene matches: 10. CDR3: CASNSGTGVGQYF. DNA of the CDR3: TGTGCCAGCAACTCCGGGACAGGGGTTGGGCAGTACTTC.

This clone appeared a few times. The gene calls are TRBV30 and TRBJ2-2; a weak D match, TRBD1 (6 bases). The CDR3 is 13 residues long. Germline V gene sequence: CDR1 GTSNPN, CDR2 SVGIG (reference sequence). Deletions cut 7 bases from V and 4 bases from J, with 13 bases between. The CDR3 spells CASKQGPTGELFF. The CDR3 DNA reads TGTGCCTCTAAACAGGGACCCACCGGGGAGCTGTTTTTT.

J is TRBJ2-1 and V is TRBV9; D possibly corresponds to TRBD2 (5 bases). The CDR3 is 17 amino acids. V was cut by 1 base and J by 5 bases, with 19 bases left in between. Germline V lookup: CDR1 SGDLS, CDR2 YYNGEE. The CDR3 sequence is CASSVRSSSATNNEQFF. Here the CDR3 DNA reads TGTGCCAGCAGCGTAAGATCGAGTAGCGCTACAAACAATGAGCAGTTCTTC.

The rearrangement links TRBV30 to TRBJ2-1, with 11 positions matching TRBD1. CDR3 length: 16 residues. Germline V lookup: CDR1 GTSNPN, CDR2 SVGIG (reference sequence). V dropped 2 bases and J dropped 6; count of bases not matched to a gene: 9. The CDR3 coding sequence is TGTGCCTGGAGTCCTCCAGGGACAGGGGGTTTCAATGAGCAGTTCTTC. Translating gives CAWSPPGTGGFNEQFF.

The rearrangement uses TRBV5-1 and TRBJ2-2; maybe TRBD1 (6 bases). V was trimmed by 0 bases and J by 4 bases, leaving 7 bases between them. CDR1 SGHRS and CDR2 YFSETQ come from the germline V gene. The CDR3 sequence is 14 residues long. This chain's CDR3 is CASSLDRVTGELFF. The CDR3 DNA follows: TGCGCCAGCAGCTTGGACAGGGTCACCGGGGAGCTGTTTTTT.

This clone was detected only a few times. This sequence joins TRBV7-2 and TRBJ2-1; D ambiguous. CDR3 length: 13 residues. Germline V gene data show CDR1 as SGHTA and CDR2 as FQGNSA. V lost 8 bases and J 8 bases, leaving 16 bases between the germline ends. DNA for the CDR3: TGTGCCAGCGAGCGAGACGATGGAGATGAGCAGTTCTTC. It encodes CASERDDGDEQFF.

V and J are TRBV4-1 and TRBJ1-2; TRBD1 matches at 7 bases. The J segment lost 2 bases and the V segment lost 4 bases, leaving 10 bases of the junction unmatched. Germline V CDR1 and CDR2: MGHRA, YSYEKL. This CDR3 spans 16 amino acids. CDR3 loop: CASSLPRGGGNYGYTF. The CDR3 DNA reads TGCGCCAGCAGCCTTCCTCGAGGGGGCGGGAACTATGGCTACACCTTC.

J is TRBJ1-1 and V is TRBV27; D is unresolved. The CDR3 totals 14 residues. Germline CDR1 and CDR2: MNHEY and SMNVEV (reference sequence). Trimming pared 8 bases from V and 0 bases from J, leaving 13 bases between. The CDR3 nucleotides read TGTGCCAGCCGACCAACAGCCTTGAACACTGAAGCTTTCTTT. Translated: CASRPTALNTEAFF.

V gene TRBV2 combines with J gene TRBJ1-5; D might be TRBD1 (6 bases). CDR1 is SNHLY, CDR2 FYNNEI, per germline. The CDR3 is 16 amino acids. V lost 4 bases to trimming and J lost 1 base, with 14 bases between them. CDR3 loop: CASSVRRGGSNQPQHF. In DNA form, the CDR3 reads TGTGCCAGCAGTGTCCGGAGGGGGGGAAGCAATCAGCCCCAGCATTTT. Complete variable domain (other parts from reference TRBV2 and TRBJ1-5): EPEVTQTPSHQVTQMGQEVILRCVPISNHLYFYWYRQILGQKVEFLVSFYNNEISEKSEIFDDQFSVERPDGSNFTLKIRSTKLEDSAMYFCASSVRRGGSNQPQHFGDGTRLSIL.

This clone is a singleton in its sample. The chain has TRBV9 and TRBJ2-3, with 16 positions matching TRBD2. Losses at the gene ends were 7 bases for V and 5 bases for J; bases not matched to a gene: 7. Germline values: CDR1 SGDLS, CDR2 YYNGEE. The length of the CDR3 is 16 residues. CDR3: CASGGTSGGALDTQYF. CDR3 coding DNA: TGTGCCAGCGGCGGGACTAGCGGGGGGGCCCTAGATACGCAGTATTTT.

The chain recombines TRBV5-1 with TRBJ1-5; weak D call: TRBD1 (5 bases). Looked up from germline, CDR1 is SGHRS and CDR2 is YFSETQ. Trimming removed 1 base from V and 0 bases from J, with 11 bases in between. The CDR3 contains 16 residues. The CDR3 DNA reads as TGCGCCAGCAGCTTGTCGGGGGGAAATAGCAATCAGCCCCAGCATTTT. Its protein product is CASSLSGGNSNQPQHF.

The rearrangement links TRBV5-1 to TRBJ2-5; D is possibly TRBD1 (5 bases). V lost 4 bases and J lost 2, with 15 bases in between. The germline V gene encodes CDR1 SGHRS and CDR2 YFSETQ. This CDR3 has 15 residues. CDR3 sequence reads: CASSRNGPGQETQYF. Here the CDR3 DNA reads TGCGCCAGCAGCCGTAACGGGCCAGGGCAAGAGACCCAGTACTTC.

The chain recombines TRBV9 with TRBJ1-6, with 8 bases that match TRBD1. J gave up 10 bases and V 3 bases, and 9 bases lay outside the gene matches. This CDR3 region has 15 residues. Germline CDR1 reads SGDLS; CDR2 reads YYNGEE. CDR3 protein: CASSESGTGISPLHF. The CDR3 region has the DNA TGTGCCAGCAGCGAGTCCGGGACAGGTATATCACCCCTCCACTTT.

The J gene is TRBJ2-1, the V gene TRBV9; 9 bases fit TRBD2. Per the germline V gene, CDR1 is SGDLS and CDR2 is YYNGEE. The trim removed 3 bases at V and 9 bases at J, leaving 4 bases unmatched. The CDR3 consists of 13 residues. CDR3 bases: TGTGCCAGCAGCGGCGGGACTAGCAGTGAGCAGTTCTTC. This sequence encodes CASSGGTSSEQFF.

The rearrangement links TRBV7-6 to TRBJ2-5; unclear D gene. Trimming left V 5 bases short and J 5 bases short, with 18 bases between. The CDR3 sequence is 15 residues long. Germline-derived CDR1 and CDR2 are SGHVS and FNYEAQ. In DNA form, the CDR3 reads TGTGCCAGCAGCCCCTCTTTGGGTATCGGGGAGACCCAGTACTTC. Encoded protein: CASSPSLGIGETQYF. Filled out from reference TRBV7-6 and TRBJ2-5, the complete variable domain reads GAGVSQSPRYKVTKRGQDVALRCDPISGHVSLYWYRQALGQGPEFLTYFNYEAQQDKSGLPNDRFSAERPEGSISTLTIQRTEQRDSAMYRCASSPSLGIGETQYFGPGTRLLVL.

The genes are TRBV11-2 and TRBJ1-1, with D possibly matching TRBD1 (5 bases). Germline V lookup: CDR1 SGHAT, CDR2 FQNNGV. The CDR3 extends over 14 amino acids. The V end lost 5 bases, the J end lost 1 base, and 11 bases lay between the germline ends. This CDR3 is CASSQGLWNTEAFF. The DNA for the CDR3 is TGTGCCAGCAGCCAGGGACTCTGGAACACTGAAGCTTTCTTT.

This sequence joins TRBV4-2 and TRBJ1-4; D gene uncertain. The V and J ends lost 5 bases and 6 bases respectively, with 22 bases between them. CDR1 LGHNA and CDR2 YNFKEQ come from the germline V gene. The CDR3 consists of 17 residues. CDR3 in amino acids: CASSKRAGINRDEKLFF. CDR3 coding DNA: TGTGCCAGCAGCAAACGGGCGGGGATTAATAGGGATGAAAAACTGTTTTTT.

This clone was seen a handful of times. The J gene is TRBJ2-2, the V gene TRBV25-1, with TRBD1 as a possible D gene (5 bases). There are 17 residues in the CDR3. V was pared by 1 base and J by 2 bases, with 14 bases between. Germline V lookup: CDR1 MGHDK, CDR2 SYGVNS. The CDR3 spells CASSELGVSTNTGELFF. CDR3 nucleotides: TGTGCCAGCAGTGAATTAGGGGTTTCTACAAACACCGGGGAGCTGTTTTTT.

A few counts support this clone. Written as DNA, the CDR3 is TGCGCCAGCAACCCTAGCGGGAGTTCCTACAATGAGCAGTTCTTC. Its translation: CASNPSGSSYNEQFF. The rearrangement uses TRBV4-1 and TRBJ2-1, with TRBD2 identical over 10 bases. The V segment lost 7 bases and the J segment 1 base; nucleotides outside the gene matches: 4. CDR1 is MGHRA and CDR2 is YSYEKL in the germline V gene. The CDR3 is made up of 15 amino acids.